This is a list of T cell receptor beta chains from one sample in a study of T cells in Graves' hyperthyroidism and ophthalmopathy. TCRdb fed the multiplex PCR reads into MiXCR, producing one record per CDR3 protein. There are roughly 280,000 distinct CDR3 sequences in the sample; approximately 15% occur only once, and approximately 60% lies in the top ten. The sequenced sample was blood. The receptors here all came from a woman aged 55-69 years with Graves' ophthalmopathy. Each CDR3 is given with its conserved first and last residue. The order of the fields is CDR3 protein, CDR3 DNA, D gene, J gene, clone size, V gene, CDR3 length. A D gene is named only where the DNA matches it firmly. A clone size is listed for some rows: how often the clone was seen (once, few, many), or a class if it is expanded.

CDR3: CASSLRNVNTEAFF
DNA: TGCGCCAGCAGCCTCCGAAACGTGAACACTGAAGCTTTCTTT
D: -
J: TRBJ1-1
size: -
V: TRBV4-3
length: 14

CDR3: CTSSLEDYGNQETQYF
DNA: TGTACCAGCAGCTTAGAGGACTACGGCAATCAAGAGACCCAGTACTTC
D: -
J: TRBJ2-5
size: once
V: TRBV7-8
length: 16

CDR3: CASGRKGVLTDTQYF
DNA: TGTGCCAGTGGTAGAAAAGGGGTCCTGACAGATACGCAGTATTTT
D: -
J: TRBJ2-3
size: -
V: TRBV19
length: 15

CDR3: CASSITGAVYEQYF
DNA: TGTGCCAGTAGTATTACGGGAGCCGTCTACGAGCAGTACTTC
D: -
J: TRBJ2-7
size: few
V: TRBV19
length: 14

CDR3: CASSQRGGGGNQPQHF
DNA: TGTGCCAGCAGCCAACGGGGGGGGGGTGGGAATCAGCCCCAACATTTT
D: -
J: TRBJ1-5
size: few
V: TRBV27
length: 16

CDR3: CASSPDGPNEKLFF
DNA: TGTGCCAGCAGCCCGGACGGCCCTAATGAAAAACTGTTTTTT
D: -
J: TRBJ1-4
size: many
V: TRBV3-1
length: 14

CDR3: CASSLESLNEQFF
DNA: TGTGCCAGCAGCTTGGAGAGTCTGAATGAGCAGTTCTTC
D: -
J: TRBJ2-1
size: -
V: TRBV7-9
length: 13

CDR3: CASSPSGVAYEQYF
DNA: TGTGCCAGCAGCCCCAGTGGGGTTGCCTACGAGCAGTACTTC
D: -
J: TRBJ2-7
size: many
V: TRBV9
length: 14

CDR3: CSAVTGFTEAFF
DNA: TGCAGCGCCGTAACAGGGTTCACTGAAGCTTTCTTT
D: -
J: TRBJ1-1
size: -
V: TRBV29-1
length: 12

CDR3: CASSDIAGWNEQYF
DNA: TGTGCCAGCAGTGACATAGCGGGATGGAACGAGCAGTACTTC
D: TRBD2
J: TRBJ2-7
size: few
V: TRBV12-3/TRBV12-4
length: 14

CDR3: CASSRSSLETQYF
DNA: TGTGCCAGCAGCCGGAGTTCGTTAGAGACCCAGTACTTC
D: -
J: TRBJ2-5
size: few
V: TRBV5-8
length: 13

CDR3: CASSSTTGNEQYF
DNA: TGCGCCAGCAGCTCAACGACAGGGAACGAGCAGTACTTC
D: TRBD1
J: TRBJ2-7
size: many
V: TRBV5-1
length: 13

CDR3: CASTNRVDGYTF
DNA: TGTGCCAGCACCAACAGGGTTGATGGCTACACCTTC
D: -
J: TRBJ1-2
size: many
V: TRBV6-1
length: 12

CDR3: CASSLGVGGVSPLHF
DNA: TGTGCCAGCAGCTTAGGAGTAGGGGGCGTTTCACCCCTCCACTTT
D: TRBD1
J: TRBJ1-6
size: many
V: TRBV11-2
length: 15

CDR3: CASEAIRGPHGYTF
DNA: TGTGCCAGTGAGGCGATAAGGGGACCGCACGGCTACACCTTC
D: -
J: TRBJ1-2
size: many
V: TRBV28
length: 14

CDR3: CASSQDLRQGKGEQYF
DNA: TGCGCCAGCAGCCAAGATCTCCGACAGGGGAAGGGGGAGCAGTACTTC
D: TRBD1
J: TRBJ2-7
size: -
V: TRBV4-3
length: 16